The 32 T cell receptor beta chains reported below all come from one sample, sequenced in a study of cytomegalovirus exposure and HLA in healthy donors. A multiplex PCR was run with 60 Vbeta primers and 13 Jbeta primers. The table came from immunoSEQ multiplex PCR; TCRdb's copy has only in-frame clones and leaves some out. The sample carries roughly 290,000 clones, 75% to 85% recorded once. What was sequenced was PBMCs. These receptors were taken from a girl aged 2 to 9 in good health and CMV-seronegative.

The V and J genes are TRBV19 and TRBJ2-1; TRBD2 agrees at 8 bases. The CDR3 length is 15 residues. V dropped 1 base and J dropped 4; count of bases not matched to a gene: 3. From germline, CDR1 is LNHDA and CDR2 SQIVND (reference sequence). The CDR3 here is CASSIAGGGYNEQFF. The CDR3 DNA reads TGTGCCAGTAGTATAGCGGGGGGGGGTTACAATGAGCAGTTCTTC.

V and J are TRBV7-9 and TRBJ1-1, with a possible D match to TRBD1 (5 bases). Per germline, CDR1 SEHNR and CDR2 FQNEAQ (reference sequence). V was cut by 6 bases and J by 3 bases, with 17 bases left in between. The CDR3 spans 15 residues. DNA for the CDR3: TGTGCCAGCAGTACCCTGGGGGGGGACTACACTGAAGCTTTCTTT. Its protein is CASSTLGGDYTEAFF.

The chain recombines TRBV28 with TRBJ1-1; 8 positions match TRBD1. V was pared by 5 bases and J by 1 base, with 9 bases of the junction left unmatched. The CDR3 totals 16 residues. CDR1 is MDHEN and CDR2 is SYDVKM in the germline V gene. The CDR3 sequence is CASSPCRGLTNTEAFF. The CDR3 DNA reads TGTGCCAGCAGTCCGTGCAGGGGGCTGACGAACACTGAAGCTTTCTTT.

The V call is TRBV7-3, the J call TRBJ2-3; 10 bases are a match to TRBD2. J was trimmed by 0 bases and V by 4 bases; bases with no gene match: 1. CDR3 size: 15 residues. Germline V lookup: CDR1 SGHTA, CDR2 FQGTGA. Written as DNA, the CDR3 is TGTGCCAGCAGCTGGACTAGCGGCAGCACAGATACGCAGTATTTT. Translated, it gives CASSWTSGSTDTQYF.

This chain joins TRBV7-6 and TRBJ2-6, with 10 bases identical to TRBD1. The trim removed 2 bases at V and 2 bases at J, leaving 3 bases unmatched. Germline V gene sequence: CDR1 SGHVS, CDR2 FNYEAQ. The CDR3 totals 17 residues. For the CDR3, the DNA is TGTGCCAGCAGCTTAAGGGGACAGGGGACTGGGGCCAACGTCCTGACTTTC. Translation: CASSLRGQGTGANVLTF.

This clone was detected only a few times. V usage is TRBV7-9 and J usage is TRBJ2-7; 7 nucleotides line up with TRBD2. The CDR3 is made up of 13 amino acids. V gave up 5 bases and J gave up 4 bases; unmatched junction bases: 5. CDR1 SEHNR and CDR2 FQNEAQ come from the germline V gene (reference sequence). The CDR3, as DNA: TGTGCCAGCAGCCCCCGGGGGGTTTACGAGCAGTACTTC. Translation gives CASSPRGVYEQYF. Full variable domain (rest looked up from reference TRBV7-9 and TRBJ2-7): DTGVSQNPRHKITKRGQNVTFRCDPISEHNRLYWYRQTLGQGPEFLTYFQNEAQLEKSRLLSDRFSAERPKGSFSTLEIQRTEQGDSAMYLCASSPRGVYEQYFGPGTRLTVT.

The CDR3 nucleotides read TGTGCCATCAGGGGTAGGGAGGGAGGCGAGCAGTACTTC. Translation: CAIRGREGGEQYF. This chain connects TRBV10-3 to TRBJ2-7, with TRBD2 matching 7 bases. Trimming took 6 bases from V and 6 from J; bases not matched to a gene: 8. The germline V gene encodes CDR1 ENHRY and CDR2 SYGVKD. The CDR3 is made up of 13 amino acids.

The CDR3 region is CASSLYRVESSGANVLTF. The CDR3 DNA reads as TGTGCCAGCTCCCTTTACAGGGTGGAATCCTCTGGGGCCAACGTCCTGACTTTC. The chain has TRBV18 and TRBJ2-6; D may be TRBD1 (6 bases). The CDR3 has 18 amino acids. V was shortened by 6 bases and J by 0 bases, with 18 bases between the two germline ends. Germline V lookup: CDR1 KGHSH, CDR2 LQKENI.

The CDR3 DNA is TGTGCCAGCAGCTCAGAGGGACTAGTTGAGCAGTTCTTC. It specifies CASSSEGLVEQFF. The chain uses TRBV7-9 and TRBJ2-1, with TRBD2 identical over 8 bases. Trimming cost V 4 bases and J 9 bases; bases outside gene matches: 5. The germline V gene encodes CDR1 SEHNR and CDR2 FQNEAQ (reference sequence). The CDR3 sequence is 13 residues long.

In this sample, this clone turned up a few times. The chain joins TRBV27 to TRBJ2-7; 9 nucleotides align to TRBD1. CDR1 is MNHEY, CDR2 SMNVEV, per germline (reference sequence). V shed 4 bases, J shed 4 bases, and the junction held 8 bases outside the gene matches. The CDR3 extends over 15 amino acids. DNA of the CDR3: TGTGCCAGCAGTTCGAGAGGGACAGGGACGTACGAGCAGTACTTC. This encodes CASSSRGTGTYEQYF.

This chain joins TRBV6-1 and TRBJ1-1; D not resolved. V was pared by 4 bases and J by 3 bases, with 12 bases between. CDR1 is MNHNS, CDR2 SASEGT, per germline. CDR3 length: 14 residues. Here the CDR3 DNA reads TGTGCCAGCAGTGCCCCCCAGTACCACACTGAAGCTTTCTTT. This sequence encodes CASSAPQYHTEAFF.

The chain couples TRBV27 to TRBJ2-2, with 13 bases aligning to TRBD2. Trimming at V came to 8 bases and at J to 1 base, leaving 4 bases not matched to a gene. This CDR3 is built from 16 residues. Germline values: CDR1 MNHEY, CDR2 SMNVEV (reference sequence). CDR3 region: CASSTSGGWNTGELFF. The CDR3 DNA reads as TGTGCCAGCTCGACTAGCGGGGGGTGGAACACCGGGGAGCTGTTTTTT.

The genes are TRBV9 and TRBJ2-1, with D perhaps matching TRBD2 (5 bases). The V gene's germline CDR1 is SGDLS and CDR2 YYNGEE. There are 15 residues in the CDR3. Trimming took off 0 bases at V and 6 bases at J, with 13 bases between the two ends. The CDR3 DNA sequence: TGTGCCAGCAGCGTAGCTGAGGGAGTGGGCAATGAGCAGTTCTTC. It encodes CASSVAEGVGNEQFF.

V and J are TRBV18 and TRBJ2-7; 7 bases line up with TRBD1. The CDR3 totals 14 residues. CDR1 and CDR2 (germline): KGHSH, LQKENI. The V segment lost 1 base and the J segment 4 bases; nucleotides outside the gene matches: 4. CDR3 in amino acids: CASSPQGAQYEQYF. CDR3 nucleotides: TGTGCCAGCTCACCACAGGGGGCTCAGTACGAGCAGTACTTC.

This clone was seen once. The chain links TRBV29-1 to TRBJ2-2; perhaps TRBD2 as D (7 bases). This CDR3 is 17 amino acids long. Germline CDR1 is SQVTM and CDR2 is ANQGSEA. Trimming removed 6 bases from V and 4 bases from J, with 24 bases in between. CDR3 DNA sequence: TGCAGCGTACCCAACCTGGGGGGAGGGGGTAGCACCGGGGAGCTGTTTTTT. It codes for CSVPNLGGGGSTGELFF.

The CDR3 region is CASSRRDNQPQHF. The CDR3 nucleotides read TGTGCCAGCAGTCGGAGGGACAATCAGCCCCAGCATTTT. The V call is TRBV6-5, the J call TRBJ1-5; no firm D call. There are 13 residues in the CDR3. Germline loops: CDR1 MNHEY, CDR2 SVGAGI. Trimming stripped 5 bases from V and 3 bases from J, with 8 bases between.

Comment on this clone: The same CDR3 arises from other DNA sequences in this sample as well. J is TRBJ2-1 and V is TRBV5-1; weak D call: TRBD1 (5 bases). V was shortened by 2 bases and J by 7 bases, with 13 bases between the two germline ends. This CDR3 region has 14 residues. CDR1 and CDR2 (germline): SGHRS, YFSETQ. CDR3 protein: CASSFGQGGNEQFF. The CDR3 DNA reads TGCGCCAGCAGCTTCGGTCAGGGTGGGAATGAGCAGTTCTTC. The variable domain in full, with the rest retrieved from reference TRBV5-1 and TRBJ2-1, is KAGVTQTPRYLIKTRGQQVTLSCSPISGHRSVSWYQQTPGQGLQFLFEYFSETQRNKGNFPGRFSGRQFSNSRSEMNVSTLELGDSALYLCASSFGQGGNEQFFGPGTRLTVL.

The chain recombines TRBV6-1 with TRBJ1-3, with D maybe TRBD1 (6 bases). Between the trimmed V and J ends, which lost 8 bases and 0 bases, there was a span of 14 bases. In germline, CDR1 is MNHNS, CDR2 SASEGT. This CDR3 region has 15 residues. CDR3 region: CASPGGHHSGNTIYF. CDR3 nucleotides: TGTGCCAGCCCGGGGGGACACCACTCTGGAAACACCATATATTTT.

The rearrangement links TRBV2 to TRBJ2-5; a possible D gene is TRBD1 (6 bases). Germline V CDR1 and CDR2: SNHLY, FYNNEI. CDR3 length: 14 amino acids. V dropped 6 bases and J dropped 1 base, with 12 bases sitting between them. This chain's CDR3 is CASSHRASQETQYF. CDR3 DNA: TGTGCCAGCAGCCACAGGGCGTCCCAAGAGACCCAGTACTTC.

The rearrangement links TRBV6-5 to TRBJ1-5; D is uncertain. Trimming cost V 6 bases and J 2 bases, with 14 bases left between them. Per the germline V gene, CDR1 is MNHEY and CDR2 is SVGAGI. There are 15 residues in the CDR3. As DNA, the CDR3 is TGTGCCAGCAGCGTCCTCGGAGGCGGCAATCAGCCCCAGCATTTT. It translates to CASSVLGGGNQPQHF.

CDR3: CASSSRVTDTQYF. CDR3 nucleotide sequence: TGTGCCAGCAGCTCCCGGGTCACAGATACGCAGTATTTT. This sequence joins TRBV11-2 and TRBJ2-3, with no clear D. V gave up 4 bases and J gave up 2 bases, with 7 bases separating them. Per germline, CDR1 SGHAT and CDR2 FQNNGV. The CDR3 length is 13 residues.

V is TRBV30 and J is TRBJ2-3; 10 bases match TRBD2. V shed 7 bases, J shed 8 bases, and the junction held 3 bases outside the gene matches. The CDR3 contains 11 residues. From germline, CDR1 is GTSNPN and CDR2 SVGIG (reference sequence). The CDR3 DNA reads TGTGCCTCCGGACTAGCGGCTACGCAGTATTTT. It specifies CASGLAATQYF.

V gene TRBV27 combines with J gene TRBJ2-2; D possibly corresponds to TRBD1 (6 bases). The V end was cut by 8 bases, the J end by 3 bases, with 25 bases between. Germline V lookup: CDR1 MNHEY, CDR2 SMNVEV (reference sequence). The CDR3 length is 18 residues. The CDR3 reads CASRRGVLTGRDTGELFF. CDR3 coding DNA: TGTGCCAGCCGTCGAGGGGTATTGACAGGTCGGGACACCGGGGAGCTGTTTTTT.

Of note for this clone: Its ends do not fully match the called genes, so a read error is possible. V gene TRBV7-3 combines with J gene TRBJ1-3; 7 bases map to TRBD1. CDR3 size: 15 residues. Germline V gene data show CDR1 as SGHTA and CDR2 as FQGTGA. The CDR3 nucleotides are TGTGCCAAAATGACAGGGCTGGCCTCTGGAAGCACCATATATTTT. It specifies CAKMTGLASGSTIYF.

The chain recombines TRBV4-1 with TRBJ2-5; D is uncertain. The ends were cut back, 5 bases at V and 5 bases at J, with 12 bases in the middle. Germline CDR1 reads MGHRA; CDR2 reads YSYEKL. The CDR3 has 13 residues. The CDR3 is CASSDWIGETQYF. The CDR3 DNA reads TGCGCCAGCAGCGACTGGATTGGGGAGACCCAGTACTTC.

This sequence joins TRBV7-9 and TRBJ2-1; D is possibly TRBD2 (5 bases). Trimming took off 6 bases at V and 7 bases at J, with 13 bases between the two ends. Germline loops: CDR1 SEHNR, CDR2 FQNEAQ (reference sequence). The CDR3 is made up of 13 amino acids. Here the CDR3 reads CASSRLGRNEQFF. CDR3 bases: TGTGCCAGCAGTCGACTTGGGAGAAATGAGCAGTTCTTC.

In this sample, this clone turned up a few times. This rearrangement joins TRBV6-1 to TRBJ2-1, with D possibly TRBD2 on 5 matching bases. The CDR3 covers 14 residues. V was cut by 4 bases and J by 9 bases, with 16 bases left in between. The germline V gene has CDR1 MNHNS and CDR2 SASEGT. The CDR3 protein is CASSAHRGFAEQFF. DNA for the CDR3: TGTGCCAGCAGTGCCCATAGAGGGTTTGCTGAGCAGTTCTTC.

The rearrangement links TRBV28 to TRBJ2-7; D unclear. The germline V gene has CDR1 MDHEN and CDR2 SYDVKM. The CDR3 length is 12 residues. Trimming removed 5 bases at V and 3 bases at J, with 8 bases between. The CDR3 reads CASSILSYEQYF. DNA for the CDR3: TGTGCCAGCAGTATCCTAAGCTACGAGCAGTACTTC.

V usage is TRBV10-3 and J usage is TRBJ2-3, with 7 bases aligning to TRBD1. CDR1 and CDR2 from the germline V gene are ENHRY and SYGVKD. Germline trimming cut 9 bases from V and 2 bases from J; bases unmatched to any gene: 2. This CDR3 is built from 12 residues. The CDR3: CAMQGDTDTQYF. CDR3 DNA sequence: TGTGCCATGCAGGGGGACACAGATACGCAGTATTTT.

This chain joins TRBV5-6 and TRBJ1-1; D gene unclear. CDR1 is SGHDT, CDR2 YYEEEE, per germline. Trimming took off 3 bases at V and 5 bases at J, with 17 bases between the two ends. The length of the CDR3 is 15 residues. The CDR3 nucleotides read TGTGCCAGCAGCTCTAGTTTCCGAGGAGGTACTGAAGCTTTCTTT. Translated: CASSSSFRGGTEAFF.

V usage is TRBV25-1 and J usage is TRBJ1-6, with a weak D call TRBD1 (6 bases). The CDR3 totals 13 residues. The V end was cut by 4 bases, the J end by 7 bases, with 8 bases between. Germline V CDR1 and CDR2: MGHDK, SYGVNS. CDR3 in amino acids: CASSGQENSPLHF. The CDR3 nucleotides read TGTGCCAGCAGTGGACAGGAAAATTCACCCCTCCACTTT. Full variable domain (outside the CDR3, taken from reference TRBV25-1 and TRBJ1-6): EADIYQTPRYLVIGTGKKITLECSQTMGHDKMYWYQQDPGMELHLIHYSYGVNSTEKGDLSSESTVSRIRTEHFPLTLESARPSHTSQYLCASSGQENSPLHFGNGTRLTVT.

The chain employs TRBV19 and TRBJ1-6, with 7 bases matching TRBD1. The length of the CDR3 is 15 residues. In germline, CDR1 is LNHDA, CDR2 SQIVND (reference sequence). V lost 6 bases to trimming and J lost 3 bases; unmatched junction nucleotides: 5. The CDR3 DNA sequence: TGTGCCAGTAGGCAGGGGGTTAACTATAATTCACCCCTCCACTTT. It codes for CASRQGVNYNSPLHF.